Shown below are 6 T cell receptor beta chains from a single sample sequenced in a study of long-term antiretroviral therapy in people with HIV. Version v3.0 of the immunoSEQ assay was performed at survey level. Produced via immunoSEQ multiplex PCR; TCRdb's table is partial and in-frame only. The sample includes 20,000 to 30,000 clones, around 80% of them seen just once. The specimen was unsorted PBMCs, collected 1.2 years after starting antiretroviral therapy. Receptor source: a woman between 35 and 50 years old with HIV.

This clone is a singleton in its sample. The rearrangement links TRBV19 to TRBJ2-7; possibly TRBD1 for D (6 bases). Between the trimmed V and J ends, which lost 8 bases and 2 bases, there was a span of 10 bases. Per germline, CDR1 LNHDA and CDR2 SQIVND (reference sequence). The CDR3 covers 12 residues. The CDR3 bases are TGTGCCAGTCGGGACACAACCTACGAGCAGTACTTC. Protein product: CASRDTTYEQYF.

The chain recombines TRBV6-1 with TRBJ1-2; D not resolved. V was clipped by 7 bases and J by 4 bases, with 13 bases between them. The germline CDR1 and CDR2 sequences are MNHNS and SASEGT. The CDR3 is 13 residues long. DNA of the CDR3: TGTGCCAGCATTTCGGCACAGTCCTATGGCTACACCTTC. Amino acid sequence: CASISAQSYGYTF.

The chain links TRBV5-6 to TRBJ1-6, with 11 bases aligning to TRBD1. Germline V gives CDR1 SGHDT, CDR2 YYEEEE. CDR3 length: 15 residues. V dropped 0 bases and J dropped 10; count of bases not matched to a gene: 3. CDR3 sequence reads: CASSLVGQGASPLHF. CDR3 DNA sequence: TGTGCCAGCAGCTTGGTAGGACAGGGGGCCTCACCCCTCCACTTT.

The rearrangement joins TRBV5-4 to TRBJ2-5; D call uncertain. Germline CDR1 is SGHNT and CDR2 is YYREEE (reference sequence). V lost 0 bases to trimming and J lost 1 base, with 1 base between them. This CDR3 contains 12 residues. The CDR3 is CASSLVQETQYF. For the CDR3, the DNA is TGTGCCAGCAGCTTGGTCCAAGAGACCCAGTACTTC.

CDR3 loop: CASSEYAGGPGANVLTF. The CDR3, as DNA: TGTGCCAGCAGTGAATATGCGGGGGGGCCCGGGGCCAACGTCCTGACTTTC. The V gene is TRBV25-1, the J gene TRBJ2-6; 9 bases are a match to TRBD2. The CDR3 length is 17 residues. Germline V CDR1 and CDR2: MGHDK, SYGVNS. The V and J ends lost 0 bases and 4 bases, in that order; junction bases with no gene match: 4.

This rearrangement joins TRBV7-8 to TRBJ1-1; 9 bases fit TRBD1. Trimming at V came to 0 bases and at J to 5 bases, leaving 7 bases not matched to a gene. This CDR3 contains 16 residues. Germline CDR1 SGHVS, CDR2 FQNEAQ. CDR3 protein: CASSLAVGTGHTEAFF. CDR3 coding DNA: TGTGCCAGCAGCTTAGCTGTTGGGACAGGGCATACTGAAGCTTTCTTT.